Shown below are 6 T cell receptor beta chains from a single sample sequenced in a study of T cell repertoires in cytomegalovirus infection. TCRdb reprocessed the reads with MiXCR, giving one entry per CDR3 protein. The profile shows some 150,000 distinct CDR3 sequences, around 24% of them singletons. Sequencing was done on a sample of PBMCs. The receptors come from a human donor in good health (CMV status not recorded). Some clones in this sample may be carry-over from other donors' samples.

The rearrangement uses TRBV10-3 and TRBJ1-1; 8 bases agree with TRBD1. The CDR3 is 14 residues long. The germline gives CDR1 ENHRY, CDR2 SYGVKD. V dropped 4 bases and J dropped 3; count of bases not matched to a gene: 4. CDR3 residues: CAISGQGRDTEAFF. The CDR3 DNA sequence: TGTGCCATCAGTGGACAGGGGAGGGACACTGAAGCTTTCTTT.

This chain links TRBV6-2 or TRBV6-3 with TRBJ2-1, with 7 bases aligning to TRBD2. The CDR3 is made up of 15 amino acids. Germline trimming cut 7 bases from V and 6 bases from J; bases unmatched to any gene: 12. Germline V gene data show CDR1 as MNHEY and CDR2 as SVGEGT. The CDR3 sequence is CASKGTGGRSNEQFF. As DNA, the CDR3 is TGTGCCAGCAAAGGGACGGGAGGCCGAAGCAATGAGCAGTTCTTC.

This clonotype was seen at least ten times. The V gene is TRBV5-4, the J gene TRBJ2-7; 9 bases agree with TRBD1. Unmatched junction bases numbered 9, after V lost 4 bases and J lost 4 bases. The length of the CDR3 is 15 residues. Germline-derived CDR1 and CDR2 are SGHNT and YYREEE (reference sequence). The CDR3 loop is CASSPRTGAVYEQYF. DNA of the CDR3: TGTGCCAGCAGCCCGAGGACAGGGGCTGTTTACGAGCAGTACTTC.

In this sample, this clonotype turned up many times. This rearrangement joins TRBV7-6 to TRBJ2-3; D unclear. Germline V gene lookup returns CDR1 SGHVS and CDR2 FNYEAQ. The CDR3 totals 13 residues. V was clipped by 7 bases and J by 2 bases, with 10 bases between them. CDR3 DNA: TGTGCCAGCAACAAGTACCCCACAGATACGCAGTATTTT. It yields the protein CASNKYPTDTQYF.

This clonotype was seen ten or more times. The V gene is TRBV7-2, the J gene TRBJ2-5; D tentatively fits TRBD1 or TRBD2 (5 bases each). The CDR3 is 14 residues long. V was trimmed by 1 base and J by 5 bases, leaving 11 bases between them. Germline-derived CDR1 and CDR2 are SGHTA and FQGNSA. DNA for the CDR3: TGTGCCAGCAGCTTAGGGGGGTTGGACGAGACCCAGTACTTC. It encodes CASSLGGLDETQYF.

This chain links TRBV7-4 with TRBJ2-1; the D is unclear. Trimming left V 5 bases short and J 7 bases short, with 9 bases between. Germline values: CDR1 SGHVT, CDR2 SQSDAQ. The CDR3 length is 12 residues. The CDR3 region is CASSRRGNEQFF. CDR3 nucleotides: TGTGCCAGCAGCCGGCGAGGAAATGAGCAGTTCTTC.